Shown below are 29 T cell receptor beta chains from a single sample sequenced in a study of blood T cell repertoires in COVID-19. The data were produced by immunoSEQ multiplex PCR, yet TCRdb's version contains in-frame clones alone and is incomplete. The data show more than 200,000 clones, with about 90% seen just once and about 6.3% held by the top ten. Specimen: PBMCs or T cells enriched from blood (not recorded which). The receptors were sampled from a woman in her thirties with acute COVID-19.

This chain uses TRBV7-6 with TRBJ2-5; 7 nucleotides match TRBD2. Germline loops: CDR1 SGHVS, CDR2 FNYEAQ. With 5 bases clipped from V and 5 bases from J, the junction kept 11 bases outside the gene matches. The CDR3 runs 15 residues. In DNA, the CDR3 is TGTGCCAGCAGCCCCATTGGCGGGGGTGGGGAGACCCAGTACTTC. Its protein product is CASSPIGGGGETQYF.

This chain uses TRBV9 with TRBJ2-1, with 8 bases identical to TRBD1. Germline assignment: CDR1 SGDLS and CDR2 YYNGEE. There are 13 residues in the CDR3. Trimming took 4 bases from V and 7 from J; bases not matched to a gene: 4. This chain's CDR3 is CASSTTGGNEQFF. The CDR3 nucleotides are TGTGCCAGCAGCACCACAGGGGGGAATGAGCAGTTCTTC.

V usage is TRBV3-1 (or the pseudogene TRBV3-2) and J usage is TRBJ1-6, with D hard to call. This CDR3 has 16 amino acids. Germline values: CDR1 LGHDT, CDR2 YNNKEL (reference sequence). With 1 base removed from V and 7 bases from J, the gap between germline ends came to 14 bases. CDR3: CASSQGAGSRNSPLHF. CDR3 nucleotide sequence: TGTGCCAGCAGCCAAGGAGCGGGGTCTCGAAATTCACCCCTCCACTTT.

The chain joins TRBV6-5 to TRBJ2-7; D ambiguous. V was cut by 8 bases and J by 6 bases, with 11 bases left in between. CDR1 MNHEY and CDR2 SVGAGI come from the germline V gene. This CDR3 spans 11 amino acids. The CDR3 region is CASQAFGEQYF. The CDR3 nucleotides read TGTGCCAGCCAAGCATTCGGCGAGCAGTACTTC.

The V call is TRBV6-6, the J call TRBJ2-2, with TRBD1 identical over 11 bases. The CDR3 runs 16 residues. Losses at the gene ends were 6 bases for V and 0 bases for J; bases not matched to a gene: 3. Per the germline V gene, CDR1 is MNHNY and CDR2 is SVGAGI (reference sequence). CDR3 residues: CASSWGQGANTGELFF. The CDR3 nucleotides are TGTGCCAGCAGCTGGGGACAGGGGGCGAACACCGGGGAGCTGTTTTTT.

The V gene is TRBV7-8, the J gene TRBJ2-2; 7 bases agree with TRBD2. This CDR3 spans 16 amino acids. J gave up 2 bases and V 2 bases, and 5 bases lay outside the gene matches. CDR1 and CDR2 from the germline V gene are SGHVS and FQNEAQ. DNA for the CDR3: TGTGCCAGCAGCTTACGCGCGGGAGTAAACACCGGGGAGCTGTTTTTT. It encodes CASSLRAGVNTGELFF.

The chain couples TRBV3-1 (or the pseudogene TRBV3-2) to TRBJ1-2; a possible D gene is TRBD1 (6 bases). Trimming removed 2 bases from V and 8 bases from J, with 18 bases in between. The CDR3 sequence is 15 residues long. From germline, CDR1 is LGHDT and CDR2 YNNKEL (reference sequence). DNA for the CDR3: TGTGCCAGCAGCCAATGGGACACACTGCCTGGGGGCTACACCTTC. Translating it yields CASSQWDTLPGGYTF.

The CDR3 reads CASSPTVSSYNSPLHF. The CDR3, as DNA: TGTGCCAGCAGCCCCACAGTAAGCTCCTATAATTCACCCCTCCACTTT. The V and J genes are TRBV3-1 (or the pseudogene TRBV3-2) and TRBJ1-6; D remains ambiguous. Trimming pared 4 bases from V and 0 bases from J, leaving 10 bases between. Germline CDR1 is LGHDT and CDR2 is YNNKEL (reference sequence). This CDR3 contains 16 residues.

The J gene is TRBJ2-7, the V gene TRBV5-1; 7 nucleotides line up with TRBD2. After removal of 4 bases from V and 4 bases from J, the junction contained 11 bases not matched to a gene. This CDR3 has 15 residues. CDR1 is SGHRS and CDR2 is YFSETQ in the germline V gene. The CDR3 coding sequence is TGCGCCAGCAGCGAAGGGGCCGCCGGGGGGTACGAGCAGTACTTC. Protein sequence: CASSEGAAGGYEQYF. Full variable domain (rest looked up from reference TRBV5-1 and TRBJ2-7): KAGVTQTPRYLIKTRGQQVTLSCSPISGHRSVSWYQQTPGQGLQFLFEYFSETQRNKGNFPGRFSGRQFSNSRSEMNVSTLELGDSALYLCASSEGAAGGYEQYFGPGTRLTVT.

A remark on this clone: The junction shows a germline mismatch at one end, possibly a read error. The V gene is TRBV7-7, the J gene TRBJ2-7; the match to TRBD2 covers 7 bases. Germline V lookup: CDR1 SSHAT, CDR2 FNYEAQ (reference sequence). The CDR3 runs to 15 residues. CDR3 bases: TGTGCTAGCAGCTCCGGTGCGGGAGAGACCTACGAGCAGTACTTC. Translation: CASSSGAGETYEQYF.

The rearrangement links TRBV18 to TRBJ2-7; a possible D gene is TRBD1 (6 bases). This CDR3 has 13 residues. Trimming took 3 bases from V and 6 from J, leaving 12 bases between them. Germline values: CDR1 KGHSH, CDR2 LQKENI. CDR3 residues: CASSPWGQGEQYF. For the CDR3, the DNA is TGTGCCAGCTCACCTTGGGGGCAAGGCGAGCAGTACTTC. The whole variable domain, remainder taken from reference TRBV18 and TRBJ2-7, is NAGVMQNPRHLVRRRGQEARLRCSPMKGHSHVYWYRQLPEEGLKFMVYLQKENIIDESGMPKERFSAEFPKEGPSILRIQQVVRGDSAAYFCASSPWGQGEQYFGPGTRLTVT.

This clone was detected once. The CDR3, as DNA: TGTGCCAGTAGTATAGTACCCGCGGGAGGTAACGAGCAGTACTTC. Protein sequence: CASSIVPAGGNEQYF. The V and J genes are TRBV19 and TRBJ2-7, with TRBD2 identical over 8 bases. Per the germline V gene, CDR1 is LNHDA and CDR2 is SQIVND (reference sequence). Unmatched junction bases numbered 7, after V lost 1 base and J lost 5 bases. CDR3 length: 15 amino acids.

The gene calls are TRBV30 and TRBJ2-2; weak D call: TRBD2 (7 bases). Germline assignment: CDR1 GTSNPN and CDR2 SVGIG (reference sequence). Trimming took off 5 bases at V and 0 bases at J, with 16 bases between the two ends. This CDR3 region has 16 residues. The CDR3 loop is CAWEGVGGPNTGELFF. The CDR3 DNA sequence: TGTGCCTGGGAGGGGGTCGGGGGGCCGAACACCGGGGAGCTGTTTTTT.

V gene TRBV7-2 combines with J gene TRBJ1-2; D unclear. Looked up from germline, CDR1 is SGHTA and CDR2 is FQGNSA. This CDR3 region has 16 residues. The V and J ends lost 5 bases and 1 base respectively, with 17 bases between them. The CDR3 sequence is CASSPSGSGVNYGYTF. In DNA form, the CDR3 reads TGTGCCAGCAGCCCCTCCGGGAGTGGGGTTAACTATGGCTACACCTTC.

The chain employs TRBV3-1 (or the pseudogene TRBV3-2) and TRBJ1-1, with 10 bases fitting TRBD1. Germline assignment: CDR1 LGHDT and CDR2 YNNKEL (reference sequence). V was pared by 4 bases and J by 4 bases, with 9 bases of the junction left unmatched. The CDR3 runs 16 residues. The CDR3 loop is CASSLRDRGHGTEAFF. The CDR3, as DNA: TGTGCCAGCAGCCTGCGGGACAGGGGACATGGCACTGAAGCTTTCTTT.

The chain has TRBV5-4 and TRBJ1-2, with 7 positions matching TRBD1. Trimming removed 4 bases from V and 5 bases from J; junction bases left unmatched: 17. Germline lookup yields CDR1 SGHNT and CDR2 YYREEE (reference sequence). The CDR3 contains 17 residues. The CDR3 DNA reads as TGTGCCAGCAGCCTCGATCCTTATACCGGGACAGCATATGGCTACACCTTC. Translating it yields CASSLDPYTGTAYGYTF.

The chain employs TRBV25-1 and TRBJ1-5; possible D gene TRBD1, 5 bases. Trimming removed 5 bases at V and 7 bases at J, with 15 bases between. This CDR3 is 14 amino acids long. The germline V gene encodes CDR1 MGHDK and CDR2 SYGVNS. CDR3 bases: TGTGCCAGCAGTAGTCCAGGGCCCGGCCAGCCCCAGCATTTT. Translating gives CASSSPGPGQPQHF.

The chain combines TRBV6-1 with TRBJ2-5; 9 nucleotides align to TRBD1. V lost 1 base to trimming and J lost 5 bases; unmatched junction nucleotides: 8. Germline CDR1 is MNHNS and CDR2 is SASEGT. There are 16 residues in the CDR3. Here the CDR3 DNA reads TGTGCCAGCAGTGAAGTACTCGGACAGGGGAGCGAGACCCAGTACTTC. It translates to CASSEVLGQGSETQYF.

V is TRBV7-3 and J is TRBJ1-2, with 9 positions matching TRBD1. Per germline, CDR1 SGHTA and CDR2 FQGTGA. This CDR3 is 19 amino acids long. V was pared by 1 base and J by 7 bases, with 19 bases of the junction left unmatched. For the CDR3, the DNA is TGTGCCAGCAGCTTAAACCCCTTGGAGGGGACAGGGTCATTGGGTGGCTACACCTTC. Amino acids: CASSLNPLEGTGSLGGYTF.

J is TRBJ2-7 and V is TRBV6-5; 11 bases agree with TRBD2. The ends lost 4 bases at V and 1 base at J; junction bases unmatched: 3. This CDR3 has 15 amino acids. Germline assignment: CDR1 MNHEY and CDR2 SVGAGI. As DNA, the CDR3 is TGTGCCAGCAGTTCGACTAGCGGGGCGTCCTACGAGCAGTACTTC. It codes for CASSSTSGASYEQYF.

The chain couples TRBV3-1 (or the pseudogene TRBV3-2) to TRBJ2-1; the match to TRBD2 covers 10 bases. The junction had 6 bases not matched to a gene; V was cut back by 0 bases and J by 7 bases. There are 16 residues in the CDR3. Germline assignment: CDR1 LGHDT and CDR2 YNNKEL (reference sequence). DNA for the CDR3: TGTGCCAGCAGCCAAGAGACACGAGCGGGAGGGAATGAGCAGTTCTTC. Translated, it gives CASSQETRAGGNEQFF.

The rearrangement joins TRBV7-8 to TRBJ2-3; 9 nucleotides match TRBD2. The CDR3 is 14 residues long. Trimming cost V 4 bases and J 8 bases; bases outside gene matches: 7. The germline CDR1 and CDR2 sequences are SGHVS and FQNEAQ. CDR3 protein: CASSSGTSLLTQYF. The CDR3 DNA follows: TGTGCCAGCAGCTCCGGGACTAGCCTCCTTACGCAGTATTTT.

This chain uses TRBV27 with TRBJ2-2; TRBD2 aligns across 8 bases. This CDR3 is 16 amino acids long. Germline V gene data show CDR1 as MNHEY and CDR2 as SMNVEV (reference sequence). Trimming removed 2 bases from V and 5 bases from J; junction bases left unmatched: 7. The CDR3, as DNA: TGTGCCAGCAGTTTACAAGGGACTAGGCGTACCGGGGAGCTGTTTTTT. This codes for CASSLQGTRRTGELFF.

The V and J genes are TRBV29-1 and TRBJ2-1; 7 bases fit TRBD1. The CDR3 extends over 15 amino acids. With V trimmed by 3 bases and J by 12 bases, 17 bases remained unmatched. Per the germline V gene, CDR1 is SQVTM and CDR2 is ANQGSEA. The CDR3 nucleotides are TGCAGCGTTGAGAAGACAGGGACCTACAATGATGCGCAGTTCTTC. Translating it yields CSVEKTGTYNDAQFF.

The chain combines TRBV27 with TRBJ1-5, with D maybe TRBD1 (5 bases). Per germline, CDR1 MNHEY and CDR2 SMNVEV (reference sequence). V shed 0 bases and J shed 7 bases, with 13 bases lying between them. There are 15 residues in the CDR3. The chain's CDR3 is CASSLSWGRGQPQHF. In DNA, the CDR3 is TGTGCCAGCAGTTTATCGTGGGGGAGGGGACAGCCCCAGCATTTT.

V and J are TRBV10-2 and TRBJ2-1; TRBD1 is a possible D gene (6 bases). The length of the CDR3 is 15 residues. Germline CDR1 WSHSY, CDR2 SAAADI. V lost 8 bases, J lost 0 bases, and 14 bases lay in between. As DNA, the CDR3 is TGCGCCAGCCGCAGGGTGGGGGCCTCCTACAATGAGCAGTTCTTC. This encodes CASRRVGASYNEQFF.

This chain connects TRBV30 to TRBJ1-3; D call uncertain. The CDR3 loop spans 14 amino acids. Germline assignment: CDR1 GTSNPN and CDR2 SVGIG (reference sequence). V lost 6 bases to trimming and J lost 8 bases, with 20 bases between them. CDR3 protein: CACPSRQTGDTIYF. The CDR3 nucleotides are TGTGCCTGCCCGAGCAGGCAAACCGGGGACACCATATATTTT.

The chain combines TRBV11-2 with TRBJ2-3, with TRBD1 matching over 8 bases. Losses at the gene ends were 5 bases for V and 0 bases for J; bases not matched to a gene: 13. CDR3 length equals 18 residues. Germline CDR1 SGHAT, CDR2 FQNNGV. The CDR3 protein is CASSHILGQGYSTDTQYF. The CDR3 region has the DNA TGTGCCAGCAGCCATATCCTCGGACAGGGCTATAGCACAGATACGCAGTATTTT.

This sequence joins TRBV9 and TRBJ2-1, with TRBD1 identical over 10 bases. This CDR3 comprises 16 residues. Per the germline V gene, CDR1 is SGDLS and CDR2 is YYNGEE. Germline trimming cut 4 bases from V and 1 base from J; bases unmatched to any gene: 5. CDR3 sequence: CASSNPGQGSYNEQFF. CDR3 nucleotide sequence: TGTGCCAGCAGCAATCCGGGACAGGGGTCCTACAATGAGCAGTTCTTC.